The entry below describes one T cell receptor beta chain. This clone was observed a handful of times. The specificity of this receptor is unknown. No per-base quality is available; no much larger clone lies one base away. This specimen comes from a study of cytomegalovirus exposure and HLA in healthy donors (dated by TCRdb to between 2016 and 2019). About the study as a whole: According to an earlier analysis of 550 to 700 of the donors, 150 million to 200 million T cells yielded over 100 million unique TCR beta sequences and 276 Gb of sequence data. A later analysis re-examined previously published TCR beta repertoires from roughly 720 donors and added high-resolution HLA genotyping to investigate patterns of TCR occurrence. In an earlier analysis of around 540 of the donors, high-throughput TCR beta sequencing was used to judge whether each TCR beta V gene segment behaved as functional or pseudogenic. Roughly 300 gigabases of sequencing data and around 80 million unique TCR sequences made up an early release that covered 640 HLA-typed donors. Every repertoire in the discovery cohort had been generated on one and the same sequencing platform. A separate validation cohort of over a hundred different subjects was used in addition to the 666-subject first cohort. Of the approximately 400 genotyped donors, 81% fell in the genetic ancestry cluster associated with self-reported Caucasian donors. The number of donors typed differed by locus, with roughly 620-630 for A, B, C, DRB1 and DQB1, around 520 for DQA1, under 610 for DPA1, and approximately 470 for DPB1. Among about 410 genotyped donors of the cohort, an average of roughly 230,000 unique TCR beta nucleotide sequences was sequenced per donor, of which about 18% were non-productive. Both class I and class II loci were covered by HLA typing, at four-digit resolution. In the later analysis, no new phenotypic data were used to find candidate immune exposures; instead, reliance was placed on TCR beta sequences and their occurrence across donors. In a later genetic analysis, genome-wide SNP genotypes for about three fifths of the roughly 670 donors were used, and that subset was treated as a discovery cohort. The study used immunosequencing to profile the T cell repertoires of some 600 subjects and linked those repertoires to cytomegalovirus serostatus. The study was designed to test whether signatures of past pathogen exposure could be identified by cataloging public T cell receptors. The study combined high-throughput TCR immunosequencing, statistical association of individual TCRs with disease status, and machine learning to predict cytomegalovirus infection status. Because of strong linkage in the cohort, roughly 5 DR-DQ haplotypes were treated as single units for association and clustering. Donor age, sex, ethnicity and CMV serostatus were collected together with the repertoire data.

The V end loses 0 bases and the J end loses 2 bases, and a stretch of 10 bases separates them. The cysteine opens and the phenylalanine closes a CDR3 of 15 amino acids. Just the 45-base CDR3 DNA is kept, in frame starting at base 1. The germline V gene provides CDR1 MRHNA and CDR2 SNTAGT. Findings and caveats that apply to the study as a whole: For the cohort, immune exposure information was limited to CMV serostatus. In an earlier analysis of approximately 590 of the donors, most TCR beta V segments appeared in productive rearrangements about 87% or about 30% of the time, broadly matching IMGT annotations. In vitro tests confirmed that a few of the cytomegalovirus-associated TCR beta chains recognize cytomegalovirus antigens. The sequencing pipeline was judged likely to have produced a cluster of highly shared sequence variants as a technical artifact. A later analysis found that HLA-associated TCR beta chains were more clonally expanded and had lower generation probabilities than equally common non-associated chains. Because HLA typing was unavailable for some donors at each locus, only the typed subset was used in association tests. Most TCR sequences were observed very rarely across donors, whereas some public TCRs were present in many individuals. Because counts were too low, under 20 rarely observed V segments, including chromosome 9 orphons, were left out of the earlier analysis of some 600 of the donors. The authors suggested that the approach could potentially be extended to other disease states and immunological phenotypes. In this cohort, only TCR beta chains were sequenced, and detectable features were limited by the absence of alpha or paired-chain data. When HLA alleles, especially DR and DQ, strongly co-occurred, attributing TCR associations to individual alleles was difficult. A further reported finding was that TCR beta sequences accurately predicted the HLA-A and HLA-B alleles for most subjects in the first cohort. Linkage disequilibrium might explain the correlated functional status among segregating V segments, but an unknown experimental factor could not be excluded. A later analysis found that most CMV-associated TCR beta chains appeared HLA-restricted, with HLA associations seemingly driven largely by CMV exposure. In a later analysis, some 17,000 TCR beta sequences were associated with specific HLA alleles at a false discovery rate of 0.05. A later analysis found that TCR association rates varied across HLA loci, with DRB1 alleles showing the most associated TCRs and HLA-C alleles the fewest. In a later genetic analysis, a missense DCLRE1C variant was associated with V-gene and J-gene trimming of TCR beta chains, and the association was replicated in an independent cohort. Because the 87-base-pair reads could not distinguish some IMGT-functional V segments, including TRBV6-2 and TRBV6-3, those segments were excluded. A total of 164 TCR beta chains were listed by the study as associated with cytomegalovirus. A later analysis reported that several top co-occurrence clusters appeared linked to parvovirus B19, influenza, CMV and Epstein-Barr virus. Presence/absence analyses assumed roughly uniform sequencing depth across donors, an assumption that may not hold. Compared with the roughly 720-donor mean, donors in an Asian-associated ancestry cluster had fewer N-insertions in productive TCRs, according to a later genetic analysis. Cytomegalovirus status was reported to be diagnosed by the classifier with high specificity and sensitivity in both the original and validation cohorts.

The library was made by the immunoSEQ multiplex PCR assay. The multiplex PCR relied on a mix of 60 forward primers for TCR Vbeta segments and 13 reverse primers for TCR Jbeta segments. Amplification of the CDR3 region of rearranged TCR beta genes was performed with a multiplex PCR assay on genomic DNA. The amplified TCR beta libraries were sequenced on the Illumina HiSeq System as 87-base-pair reads. The authors processed their data as follows. A later analysis counted about 82 million unique TCR beta chains across the 650 to 800 repertoires, and 10 million to 11 million of these chains were shared by at least two donors. Raw reads were error-corrected and collapsed into unique sequences by a nearest-neighbor algorithm in which closely related sequences were merged to remove PCR and sequencing errors. V, D and J gene segments were assigned by aligning CDR3 sequences to IMGT reference sequences. Each retained sequence needed at least a six-nucleotide match to both a V gene segment and a J gene segment. Rearrangements were called productive when the CDR3 lacked stop codons and stayed in frame with V and J; all others were non-productive. CDR3 was defined by IMGT convention, running from the second conserved V-encoded cysteine to the conserved J-encoded phenylalanine. Sequences without an unambiguous match to a single V gene segment were excluded from the earlier analysis of about 600 of the donors. In an earlier analysis of a few hundred of the donors, V segments were called functional above 56.7% productive rearrangements and were called segregating when the between-donor standard deviation exceeded 5%. To diagnose cytomegalovirus status from the catalog of TCR beta chain sequences, a statistical classification framework was built. V and J gene assignment, in a later analysis, came from comparing TCR nucleotide sequences with IMGT/GENE-DB human TR gene sequences. Using the TCRdist pipeline, a later analysis assigned CDR3 sequences along with most-parsimonious VDJ recombination scenarios. A later analysis defined each TCR beta chain by its CDR3 amino acid sequence plus V-gene family, and excluded reads lacking a unique V-gene family. As a way to deal with suspected cross-contamination and a sequencing artifact, a later analysis dropped nearly 600 nucleotide sequences that were highly shared and had low generation probability. In a later analysis, a clonal expansion index was calculated for each public chain from normalized within-repertoire ranks of inferred template counts. In a later analysis, generation probabilities were computed with a VDJ recombination model fitted to out-of-frame rearrangements, and the resulting probabilities were checked against IGoR. A later analysis scored TCR-TCR, TCR-HLA and TCR-CMV co-occurrence with hypergeometric tests, applying a repertoire-size bias correction to TCR pairs. False discovery rates were estimated in a later analysis by permuting HLA or CMV assignments 20 times. In a later analysis, co-occurring TCRs were grouped using DBSCAN, with TCRdist sequence similarity added in when clustering inside HLA-allele-positive subsets. Co-occurrence clustering excluded repertoires with fewer than 30,000 or more than 120,000 public chains, plus five with anomalous nucleotide sharing. TCRdb re-hosts the immuneACCESS table, in-frame sequences only. Its copies lack some clones; in the studies checked, an unresolved V gene accounts for under half of them, and the cause for the rest is not known. V, J and clone size were drawn from that table, and D and trimming were deduced from the DNA. Here the sample has some 120,000 clones; 73% occur a single time. The ten largest make up roughly 0.87% of the sample.

In total, approximately 690 healthy bone marrow donors made up the cohort. Cohort members were all nominally healthy when sampled, although unrecorded immune exposures were likely present. The donor tested CMV seronegative, placing the donor among the 352 seronegative members of the cohort. Every donor gave a peripheral blood sample, and the peripheral blood mononuclear cells from that sample were used for TCR beta sequencing. Genomic DNA extraction from the blood cell samples was performed with the Qiagen DNeasy Blood Extraction Kit. In this chain, TRBV6-4 is recombined with TRBJ1-2, and possibly TRBD1, on 5 matching bases. This sequence originates from a woman aged 25 to 45 in good health and CMV-seronegative. Sequencing used PBMCs. The sequence in DNA is TGTGCCAGCAGTGACTCGGGGCATCTAAACTATGGCTACACCTTC. Its protein is CASSDSGHLNYGYTF.